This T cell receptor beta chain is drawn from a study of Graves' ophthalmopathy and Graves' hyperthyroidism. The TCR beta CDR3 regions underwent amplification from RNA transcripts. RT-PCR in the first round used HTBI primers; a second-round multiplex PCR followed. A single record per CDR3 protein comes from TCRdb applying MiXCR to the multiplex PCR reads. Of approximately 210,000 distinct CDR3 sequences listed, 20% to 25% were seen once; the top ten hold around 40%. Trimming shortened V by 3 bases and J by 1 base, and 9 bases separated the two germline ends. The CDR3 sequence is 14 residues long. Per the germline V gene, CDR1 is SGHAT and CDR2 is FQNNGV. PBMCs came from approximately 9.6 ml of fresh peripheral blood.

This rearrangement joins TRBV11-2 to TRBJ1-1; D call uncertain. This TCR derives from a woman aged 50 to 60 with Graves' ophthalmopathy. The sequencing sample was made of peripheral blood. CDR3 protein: CASSFRGANTEAFF. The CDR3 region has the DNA TGTGCCAGCAGCTTCCGTGGTGCGAACACTGAAGCTTTCTTT. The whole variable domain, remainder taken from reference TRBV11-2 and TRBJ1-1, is EAGVAQSPRYKIIEKRQSVAFWCNPISGHATLYWYQQILGQGPKLLIQFQNNGVVDDSQLPKDRFSAERLKGVDSTLKIQPAKLEDSAVYLCASSFRGANTEAFFGQGTRLTVV.